The 6 T cell receptor beta chains given below trace back to one sample, sequenced in a study of T-cell memory formation after mild COVID-19. Using its own MiXCR run on the 5' RACE reads, TCRdb lists one record per CDR3 protein. The repertoire holds about 340,000 distinct CDR3 sequences, with about an eighth as singletons. Specimen: PBMCs or a T cell subset sorted from them (not recorded which). All receptors come from a young man who had mild COVID-19 (a few samples of this study predate the infection). Cell type and time point are not known.

This clonotype has more than one count but fewer than ten. The chain uses TRBV19 and TRBJ2-7; TRBD2 is a possible D gene (6 bases). Trimming cost V 6 bases and J 4 bases, with 19 bases left between them. The CDR3 consists of 15 residues. Per the germline V gene, CDR1 is LNHDA and CDR2 is SQIVND (reference sequence). This CDR3 is CASRDISTGRYEQYF. The CDR3 DNA reads TGTGCCAGTAGGGATATATCGACGGGGAGGTACGAGCAGTACTTC.

This chain links TRBV25-1 with TRBJ2-1; a weak D match, TRBD2 (6 bases). The CDR3 runs 14 residues. Between the trimmed V and J ends, which lost 3 bases and 6 bases, there was a span of 12 bases. The germline V gene has CDR1 MGHDK and CDR2 SYGVNS. Here the CDR3 reads CASSDERRANEQFF. For the CDR3, the DNA is TGTGCCAGCAGTGACGAACGGAGGGCCAATGAGCAGTTCTTC. The whole variable domain, remainder taken from reference TRBV25-1 and TRBJ2-1, is EADIYQTPRYLVIGTGKKITLECSQTMGHDKMYWYQQDPGMELHLIHYSYGVNSTEKGDLSSESTVSRIRTEHFPLTLESARPSHTSQYLCASSDERRANEQFFGPGTRLTVL.

The chain combines TRBV7-2 with TRBJ1-1, with no clear D. There are 14 residues in the CDR3. Germline V lookup: CDR1 SGHTA, CDR2 FQGNSA. Trimming cost V 5 bases and J 5 bases, with 15 bases left between them. The CDR3 spells CASSPWTGQTEAFF. The CDR3, as DNA: TGTGCCAGCAGCCCATGGACCGGGCAAACTGAAGCTTTCTTT.

This clonotype was counted only a few times. V gene TRBV18 combines with J gene TRBJ2-7, with no clear D. V was cut by 3 bases and J by 5 bases, with 11 bases left in between. Germline CDR1 and CDR2: KGHSH and LQKENI. The CDR3 is made up of 13 amino acids. As DNA, the CDR3 is TGTGCCAGCTCACCCGGAACACGGGACGAGCAGTACGTC. Protein sequence: CASSPGTRDEQYV.

Turning to this clonotype: In this CDR3 the conserved last residue, phenylalanine or tryptophan, is missing, so a read error is likely. The chain carries TRBV3-1 and TRBJ2-3; TRBD2 matches at 7 bases. V dropped 4 bases and J dropped 4; count of bases not matched to a gene: 5. Per germline, CDR1 LGHDT and CDR2 YNNKEL (reference sequence). The CDR3 length is 14 residues. In nucleotides, the CDR3 is TGTGCCAGCAGCCCATATAGCGGGCCAGATACGCAGTATTTA. This gives the protein CASSPYSGPDTQYL.

At least ten counts were recorded for this clonotype. V is TRBV4-3 and J is TRBJ2-2; D unclear. V was cut by 0 bases and J by 2 bases, with 7 bases left in between. The CDR3 sequence is 15 residues long. CDR1 is LGHNA, CDR2 YSLEER, per germline. CDR3 sequence (DNA): TGCGCCAGCAGCCAAGAGTGGGTAAACACCGGGGAGCTGTTTTTT. Translating gives CASSQEWVNTGELFF.